The 26 T cell receptor beta chains below were found in one sample sequenced in a study of shared clonotypes between healthy human individuals. Sequencing was performed with immunoSEQ multiplex PCR; in TCRdb, only in-frame clones are kept and a portion is missing. This table holds 2 million to 2.5 million clones, 93% found once. The specimen sequenced was naive CD4+ T cells from PBMCs. Subset denoted: CD45RA+ positively selected. The receptors come from a man in his late teens or twenties in good health. Some clones in this sample may be carry-over from other donors' samples.

This clone is a singleton in its sample. J is TRBJ2-7 and V is TRBV28; tentatively, D is TRBD1 (6 bases). The V gene lost 4 bases and the J gene lost 1 base, with 11 bases spanning the gap. Germline-derived CDR1 and CDR2 are MDHEN and SYDVKM. The length of the CDR3 is 14 residues. This chain's CDR3 is CASSSYRVSYEQYF. As DNA, the CDR3 is TGTGCCAGCAGTTCGTACAGGGTATCCTACGAGCAGTACTTC.

This chain uses TRBV5-1 with TRBJ1-5; D gene unclear. Trimming pared 8 bases from V and 4 bases from J, leaving 13 bases between. Germline CDR1 reads SGHRS; CDR2 reads YFSETQ. The CDR3 consists of 13 residues. The CDR3 DNA is TGCGCCAGTACCCCCGACGGTAATCAGCCCCAGCATTTT. As protein: CASTPDGNQPQHF.

The genes are TRBV7-2 and TRBJ2-2; no clear D. The germline gives CDR1 SGHTA, CDR2 FQGNSA. Trimming pared 3 bases from V and 3 bases from J, leaving 8 bases between. The CDR3 runs to 14 residues. The CDR3 DNA reads as TGTGCCAGCAGCTTCGCTAGGGACACCGGGGAGCTGTTTTTT. It yields the protein CASSFARDTGELFF.

The chain couples TRBV11-3 to TRBJ2-7; 9 bases align to TRBD1. V lost 4 bases to trimming and J lost 4 bases; unmatched junction nucleotides: 14. Germline CDR1 is SGHNT and CDR2 is YENEEA. CDR3 size: 17 residues. Written as DNA, the CDR3 is TGTGCCAGCAGCTCCAGGGACAGGGACCCTAGTCTTTACGAGCAGTACTTC. It encodes CASSSRDRDPSLYEQYF.

Points on this clone: At the DNA level, this CDR3 is encoded by other sequences in the same sample as well. The CDR3 sequence is CASSYGTQETQYF. The CDR3 DNA reads as TGTGCCAGCAGTTACGGGACCCAAGAGACCCAGTACTTC. This chain links TRBV6-5 with TRBJ2-5; D might be TRBD1 or TRBD2, each matching 5 bases. Trimming left V 2 bases short and J 1 base short, with 5 bases between. This CDR3 is built from 13 residues. Germline-derived CDR1 and CDR2 are MNHEY and SVGAGI.

Concerning this clone itself: This same CDR3 is encoded by further DNA sequences in the sample. V gene TRBV7-3 combines with J gene TRBJ2-1; 9 nucleotides align to TRBD2. The germline V gene has CDR1 SGHTA and CDR2 FQGTGA. The CDR3 consists of 15 residues. V shed 2 bases, J shed 5 bases, and the junction held 4 bases outside the gene matches. CDR3: CASSLGLAGNNEQFF. The CDR3 region has the DNA TGTGCCAGCAGCTTAGGGCTAGCGGGAAACAATGAGCAGTTCTTC.

CDR3 region: CASSLSISEETQYF. The CDR3 bases are TGTGCCAGCAGCTTGAGTATTAGCGAAGAGACCCAGTACTTC. This sequence joins TRBV5-4 and TRBJ2-5, with D maybe TRBD2 (5 bases). The V and J ends lost 1 base and 3 bases respectively, with 10 bases between them. From germline, CDR1 is SGHNT and CDR2 YYREEE (reference sequence). The CDR3 spans 14 residues.

As concerns this clone: Other DNA sequences in this specimen translate into the identical CDR3. The chain combines TRBV2 with TRBJ2-3, with D perhaps TRBD2 (5 bases). Germline V gives CDR1 SNHLY, CDR2 FYNNEI. Trimming shortened V by 4 bases and J by 1 base, and 6 bases separated the two germline ends. This CDR3 region has 13 residues. This chain's CDR3 is CASSVEGTDTQYF. In DNA, the CDR3 is TGTGCCAGCAGTGTGGAGGGCACAGATACGCAGTATTTT. The entire variable domain, with the rest obtained from reference TRBV2 and TRBJ2-3, is as follows: EPEVTQTPSHQVTQMGQEVILRCVPISNHLYFYWYRQILGQKVEFLVSFYNNEISEKSEIFDDQFSVERPDGSNFTLKIRSTKLEDSAMYFCASSVEGTDTQYFGPGTRLTVL.

The chain couples TRBV15 to TRBJ2-1, with D perhaps assigned TRBD1 or TRBD2 (6 bases each). Between the trimmed V and J ends, which lost 2 bases and 7 bases, there was a span of 24 bases. The CDR3 is made up of 18 amino acids. Germline V CDR1 and CDR2: LNHNV, YYDKDF (reference sequence). CDR3 in DNA: TGTGCCACCAGCAGACCCTGGGGGGCCCCTCGGCTTCGAAATGAGCAGTTCTTC. Its translation: CATSRPWGAPRLRNEQFF. Looking up the rest from reference TRBV15 and TRBJ2-1 gives the full variable domain: DAMVIQNPRYQVTQFGKPVTLSCSQTLNHNVMYWYQQKSSQAPKLLFHYYDKDFNNEADTPDNFQSRRPNTSFCFLDIRSPGLGDTAMYLCATSRPWGAPRLRNEQFFGPGTRLTVL.

This chain connects TRBV9 to TRBJ2-5; D may be TRBD2 (6 bases). This CDR3 spans 15 amino acids. The germline V gene has CDR1 SGDLS and CDR2 YYNGEE. The germline V and J ends were trimmed by 4 bases and 3 bases, with 16 bases remaining between them. The CDR3 reads CASSPLGGIEETQYF. In DNA form, the CDR3 reads TGTGCCAGCAGCCCCCTTGGGGGGATTGAAGAGACCCAGTACTTC.

This chain connects TRBV4-1 to TRBJ1-3, with D perhaps TRBD1 (6 bases). Germline loops: CDR1 MGHRA, CDR2 YSYEKL. This CDR3 contains 16 residues. V was clipped by 5 bases and J by 0 bases, with 14 bases between them. This chain's CDR3 is CASSRGRLSSGNTIYF. The CDR3 DNA follows: TGCGCCAGCAGCAGGGGGAGACTGAGCTCTGGAAACACCATATATTTT.

This chain uses TRBV5-6 with TRBJ2-7; 12 bases match TRBD2. CDR3 size: 17 residues. J was trimmed by 1 base and V by 3 bases; bases with no gene match: 8. Germline CDR1 and CDR2: SGHDT and YYEEEE. The CDR3: CASSSRGLAGSSYEQYF. CDR3 nucleotide sequence: TGTGCCAGCAGCTCCCGCGGACTAGCGGGGTCTTCCTACGAGCAGTACTTC. The complete variable domain, with remaining parts taken from reference TRBV5-6 and TRBJ2-7, reads DAGVTQSPTHLIKTRGQQVTLRCSPKSGHDTVSWYQQALGQGPQFIFQYYEEEERQRGNFPDRFSGHQFPNYSSELNVNALLLGDSALYLCASSSRGLAGSSYEQYFGPGTRLTVT.

The rearrangement uses TRBV7-8 and TRBJ2-1; tentative D call: TRBD1 (5 bases). Germline V gene lookup returns CDR1 SGHVS and CDR2 FQNEAQ. CDR3 size: 15 residues. With 1 base removed from V and 0 bases from J, the gap between germline ends came to 7 bases. The CDR3 loop is CASSLGQLSYNEQFF. As DNA, the CDR3 is TGTGCCAGCAGCTTAGGACAGCTCTCCTACAATGAGCAGTTCTTC.

V is TRBV6-5 and J is TRBJ1-5; D is uncertain. This CDR3 has 13 amino acids. The germline V gene encodes CDR1 MNHEY and CDR2 SVGAGI. Between the trimmed V and J ends, which lost 5 bases and 7 bases, there was a span of 12 bases. The CDR3, as DNA: TGTGCCAGCAGTCAAATAGTGGGGCAGCCCCAGCATTTT. It encodes CASSQIVGQPQHF.

The chain couples TRBV28 to TRBJ1-2; 8 nucleotides line up with TRBD1. V lost 4 bases, J lost 8 bases, and 15 bases stayed unmatched. The V gene's germline CDR1 is MDHEN and CDR2 SYDVKM. The CDR3 consists of 16 residues. DNA for the CDR3: TGTGCCAGCAGTTATTGGGACAGGTTAAATATGGGGGGCTACACCTTC. It specifies CASSYWDRLNMGGYTF.

The rearrangement joins TRBV28 to TRBJ2-7; 8 bases match TRBD1. This CDR3 spans 16 amino acids. V was pared by 6 bases and J by 2 bases, with 12 bases of the junction left unmatched. Germline CDR1 is MDHEN and CDR2 is SYDVKM. CDR3 nucleotides: TGTGCCAGCAGCCCCTACCCGGACAGGGACGCCTACGAGCAGTACTTC. Amino acid sequence: CASSPYPDRDAYEQYF.

V is TRBV6-1 and J is TRBJ2-1; D not certain. Trimming shortened V by 4 bases and J by 7 bases, and 11 bases separated the two germline ends. The CDR3 is made up of 13 amino acids. CDR1 is MNHNS and CDR2 is SASEGT in the germline V gene. Written as DNA, the CDR3 is TGTGCCAGCAGTGCGGGCACCGGGAATGAGCAGTTCTTC. It specifies CASSAGTGNEQFF.

CDR3 DNA sequence: TGTGCCAGCAGTGGGTCCCCCGGGGCCGGGGAGCTGTTTTTT. Translating gives CASSGSPGAGELFF. The gene calls are TRBV2 and TRBJ2-2; TRBD2 might be the D (5 bases). Germline V gives CDR1 SNHLY, CDR2 FYNNEI. The CDR3 runs 14 residues. V was pared by 4 bases and J by 6 bases, with 12 bases between. Using reference TRBV2 and TRBJ2-2 for the parts outside the CDR3, the full variable domain is EPEVTQTPSHQVTQMGQEVILRCVPISNHLYFYWYRQILGQKVEFLVSFYNNEISEKSEIFDDQFSVERPDGSNFTLKIRSTKLEDSAMYFCASSGSPGAGELFFGEGSRLTVL.

This sequence joins TRBV19 and TRBJ1-4; TRBD1 matches at 8 bases. This CDR3 is built from 15 residues. Germline V gives CDR1 LNHDA, CDR2 SQIVND (reference sequence). The trim removed 7 bases at V and 4 bases at J, leaving 8 bases unmatched. CDR3 residues: CASKDRANFNEKLFF. As DNA, the CDR3 is TGTGCCAGTAAGGACAGGGCAAACTTTAATGAAAAACTGTTTTTT.

The chain joins TRBV9 to TRBJ2-1, with TRBD2 matching 8 bases. This CDR3 contains 15 residues. From germline, CDR1 is SGDLS and CDR2 YYNGEE. Trimming cost V 0 bases and J 8 bases; bases outside gene matches: 7. For the CDR3, the DNA is TGTGCCAGCAGCGTAGGGGCGGGAGGAACCGATGAGCAGTTCTTC. It yields the protein CASSVGAGGTDEQFF.

The CDR3 nucleotides are TGTGCCAGCAGTTACTCAATCCTTGGGGGCGAGCAGTACTTC. Protein product: CASSYSILGGEQYF. This chain uses TRBV6-6 with TRBJ2-7; D may be TRBD1 or TRBD2 (5 bases each). The length of the CDR3 is 14 residues. Trimming removed 0 bases at V and 6 bases at J, with 12 bases between. The germline V gene has CDR1 MNHNY and CDR2 SVGAGI (reference sequence).

The J gene is TRBJ2-7, the V gene TRBV6-6, with 10 nucleotides matching TRBD2. The germline gives CDR1 MNHNY, CDR2 SVGAGI (reference sequence). The CDR3 sequence is 14 residues long. V trimming: 8 bases; J trimming: 5 bases; junction bases outside the gene matches: 9. CDR3 region: CASLLAGVSDEQYF. The CDR3 coding sequence is TGTGCCAGCCTTCTAGCGGGAGTTAGCGACGAGCAGTACTTC.

The rearrangement uses TRBV20-1 and TRBJ2-5; D remains ambiguous. CDR3 length: 11 amino acids. V was trimmed by 7 bases and J by 3 bases, leaving 9 bases between them. Germline loops: CDR1 DFQATT, CDR2 SNEGSKA (reference sequence). The CDR3 protein is CSGWFEETQYF. In DNA form, the CDR3 reads TGCAGTGGATGGTTTGAAGAGACCCAGTACTTC.

On this clone itself: One end of the junction does not line up with germline, which may come from a read error. The chain carries TRBV6-5 and TRBJ2-7; the match to TRBD1 covers 9 bases. The CDR3 loop spans 14 amino acids. Germline CDR1 and CDR2: MNHEY and SVGAGI. This CDR3 reads CASRRQGDPGEQCF. The CDR3 coding sequence is TGTGCCAGCAGGAGACAGGGGGATCCAGGGGAGCAGTGCTTC.

The count of this clone is one. CDR3 nucleotides: TGCGCCAGCAGCCAAGATCGAGTTCGGGGGAACTATGGCTACACCTTC. It encodes CASSQDRVRGNYGYTF. The chain joins TRBV4-3 to TRBJ1-2; D perhaps matches TRBD1 (5 bases). The CDR3 is 16 residues long. Germline-derived CDR1 and CDR2 are LGHNA and YSLEER. Trimming removed 0 bases from V and 2 bases from J, with 13 bases in between.

The chain recombines TRBV6-6 with TRBJ2-1, with 8 bases that match TRBD1. This CDR3 is built from 16 residues. J gave up 6 bases and V 5 bases, and 12 bases lay outside the gene matches. Germline V lookup: CDR1 MNHNY, CDR2 SVGAGI (reference sequence). CDR3 sequence reads: CASSREPDRVSNEQFF. CDR3 coding DNA: TGTGCCAGCAGTAGAGAACCGGACAGGGTGTCCAATGAGCAGTTCTTC.